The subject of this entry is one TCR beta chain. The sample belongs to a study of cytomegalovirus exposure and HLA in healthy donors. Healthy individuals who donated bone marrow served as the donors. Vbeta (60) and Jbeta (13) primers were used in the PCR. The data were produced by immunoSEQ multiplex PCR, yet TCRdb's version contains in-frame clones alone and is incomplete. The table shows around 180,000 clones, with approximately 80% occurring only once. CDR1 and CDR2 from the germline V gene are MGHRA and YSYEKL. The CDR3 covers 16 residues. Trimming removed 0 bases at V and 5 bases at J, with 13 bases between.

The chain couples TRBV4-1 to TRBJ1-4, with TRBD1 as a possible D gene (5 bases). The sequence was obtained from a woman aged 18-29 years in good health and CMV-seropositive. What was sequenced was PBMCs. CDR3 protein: CASSQDHRGPNEKLFF. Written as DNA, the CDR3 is TGCGCCAGCAGCCAAGATCATAGGGGTCCAAATGAAAAACTGTTTTTT.